This entry lists 32 T cell receptor beta chains sequenced from one sample in a study of blood T cell repertoires in COVID-19. TCRdb's copy holds only in-frame clones and misses some; the assay was immunoSEQ multiplex PCR. The sample has 240,000 or so clones; 80% to 90% are singletons. The sample consisted of PBMCs or T cells enriched from blood (not recorded which). The receptors stem from a man aged 50 or older who had been exposed to COVID-19.

The chain is built from TRBV5-5 and TRBJ1-2; TRBD1 matches at 9 bases. Germline V gene lookup returns CDR1 SGHKS and CDR2 YYEKEE (reference sequence). The CDR3 is 15 amino acids. The J segment lost 4 bases and the V segment lost 3 bases, leaving 7 bases of the junction unmatched. DNA of the CDR3: TGTGCCAGCAGCTCCACAGGGGGCGTTGGCTATGGCTACACCTTC. Protein: CASSSTGGVGYGYTF.

The chain couples TRBV28 to TRBJ1-1; a possible D gene is TRBD1 (6 bases). The V end lost 10 bases, the J end lost 0 bases, and 12 bases lay between the germline ends. The CDR3 consists of 13 residues. Germline CDR1 and CDR2: MDHEN and SYDVKM. The DNA for the CDR3 is TGTGCCACTACGGACAGTTTGAACACTGAAGCTTTCTTT. Translation gives CATTDSLNTEAFF.

V and J are TRBV11-3 and TRBJ1-2; the match to TRBD1 covers 8 bases. The germline V gene has CDR1 SGHNT and CDR2 YENEEA. This CDR3 spans 16 amino acids. J lost 2 bases, V lost 2 bases, and 7 bases had no gene match. The CDR3 bases are TGTGCCAGCAGCTTAAACCCAGGGGGCTTAAACTATGGCTACACCTTC. This translates into CASSLNPGGLNYGYTF.

V and J are TRBV7-9 and TRBJ1-4; maybe TRBD1 (6 bases). Germline V gives CDR1 SEHNR, CDR2 FQNEAQ (reference sequence). CDR3 length: 14 amino acids. V dropped 6 bases and J dropped 6 bases, with 14 bases sitting between them. CDR3 region: CASRSTGSDEKLFF. The CDR3 nucleotides read TGTGCCAGCAGAAGTACAGGGTCGGATGAAAAACTGTTTTTT.

The chain links TRBV7-3 to TRBJ2-1, with D possibly TRBD2 on 5 matching bases. The V gene lost 3 bases and the J gene lost 5 bases, with 11 bases spanning the gap. The CDR3 is 14 amino acids. CDR1 and CDR2 (germline): SGHTA, FQGTGA. The CDR3: CASSFGLFNNEQFF. The CDR3 bases are TGTGCCAGCAGCTTCGGACTCTTTAACAATGAGCAGTTCTTC.

The chain recombines TRBV28 with TRBJ2-2; D gene unclear. V was shortened by 7 bases and J by 0 bases, with 9 bases between the two germline ends. This CDR3 comprises 14 residues. Germline assignment: CDR1 MDHEN and CDR2 SYDVKM. The CDR3 protein is CASIAATNTGELFF. CDR3 DNA: TGTGCCAGCATCGCGGCGACGAACACCGGGGAGCTGTTTTTT. The full variable domain, its missing parts supplied by reference TRBV28 and TRBJ2-2, is DVKVTQSSRYLVKRTGEKVFLECVQDMDHENMFWYRQDPGLGLRLIYFSYDVKMKEKGDIPEGYSVSREKKERFSLILESASTNQTSMYLCASIAATNTGELFFGEGSRLTVL.

The CDR3 nucleotides read TGTGCCAGCAGCTCGACAGAAGCTCACTATGGCTACACCTTC. Translated, it gives CASSSTEAHYGYTF. This chain links TRBV7-8 with TRBJ1-2, with a possible D match to TRBD1 (5 bases). The CDR3 runs 14 residues. The germline gives CDR1 SGHVS, CDR2 FQNEAQ. V was trimmed by 4 bases and J by 3 bases, leaving 12 bases between them. The full variable domain, completed using reference TRBV7-8 and TRBJ1-2, is GAGVSQSPRYKVAKRGQDVALRCDPISGHVSLFWYQQALGQGPEFLTYFQNEAQLDKSGLPSDRFFAERPEGSVSTLKIQRTQQEDSAVYLCASSSTEAHYGYTFGSGTRLTVV.

The chain employs TRBV6-6 and TRBJ2-2; TRBD2 matches 7 bases. Germline values: CDR1 MNHNY, CDR2 SVGAGI (reference sequence). V lost 6 bases, J lost 4 bases, and 8 bases stayed unmatched. The CDR3 length is 15 residues. CDR3 in amino acids: CASRRAGDPTGELFF. CDR3 sequence (DNA): TGTGCCAGCAGACGTGCGGGGGACCCCACCGGGGAGCTGTTTTTT.

This rearrangement joins TRBV12-3 or TRBV12-4 to TRBJ2-7; 8 bases are shared with TRBD2. J was trimmed by 7 bases and V by 8 bases; bases with no gene match: 10. The CDR3 runs 13 residues. CDR3 sequence reads: CASSAGGLREQYF. The CDR3 nucleotides read TGTGCCAGCTCCGCGGGGGGCCTGAGGGAGCAGTACTTC.

In its sample, this clone was seen once. CDR3 sequence reads: CASSFQGANNEQFF. As DNA, the CDR3 is TGTGCCAGCAGTTTTCAGGGGGCGAACAATGAGCAGTTCTTC. The chain links TRBV27 to TRBJ2-1; 8 bases are a match to TRBD1. V was pared by 3 bases and J by 5 bases, with 3 bases of the junction left unmatched. The CDR3 is made up of 14 amino acids. Germline assignment: CDR1 MNHEY and CDR2 SMNVEV (reference sequence).

The chain recombines TRBV19 with TRBJ2-1, with 10 bases aligning to TRBD2. The CDR3 is 13 residues long. From germline, CDR1 is LNHDA and CDR2 SQIVND (reference sequence). V was clipped by 6 bases and J by 7 bases; unmatched bases: 3. The CDR3 is CASRTSGTNEQFF. The CDR3 DNA reads TGTGCCAGTAGAACTAGCGGGACAAATGAGCAGTTCTTC. Full variable domain (outside the CDR3, taken from reference TRBV19 and TRBJ2-1): DGGITQSPKYLFRKEGQNVTLSCEQNLNHDAMYWYRQDPGQGLRLIYYSQIVNDFQKGDIAEGYSVSREKKESFPLTVTSAQKNPTAFYLCASRTSGTNEQFFGPGTRLTVL.

This clone was seen only a few times. This sequence joins TRBV6-5 and TRBJ1-2, with D possibly being TRBD1 (6 bases). There are 11 residues in the CDR3. CDR1 is MNHEY and CDR2 is SVGAGI in the germline V gene. Between the trimmed V and J ends, which lost 6 bases and 8 bases, there was a span of 10 bases. CDR3 sequence reads: CASRGGRGYTF. CDR3 sequence (DNA): TGTGCCAGCAGGGGGGGGCGCGGCTACACCTTC.

The chain combines TRBV19 with TRBJ2-3; 11 bases are a match to TRBD2. V trimming: 5 bases; J trimming: 5 bases; junction bases outside the gene matches: 3. The CDR3 has 14 amino acids. The germline CDR1 and CDR2 sequences are LNHDA and SQIVND (reference sequence). The CDR3, as DNA: TGTGCCAGTAGTCTCGGGACTAGCGGAGATACGCAGTATTTT. It yields the protein CASSLGTSGDTQYF.

The V and J genes are TRBV5-4 and TRBJ2-7; a weak D match, TRBD2 (5 bases). With 0 bases removed from V and 7 bases from J, the gap between germline ends came to 14 bases. The germline CDR1 and CDR2 sequences are SGHNT and YYREEE (reference sequence). The CDR3 has 14 amino acids. CDR3: CASSLDPGSREQYV. CDR3 in DNA: TGTGCCAGCAGCTTGGATCCGGGGTCTCGGGAGCAGTACGTC.

This clone has a handful of counts. One end of the junction varies from germline; a read error may be responsible. This sequence joins TRBV20-1 and TRBJ1-6; D perhaps matches TRBD1 (5 bases). This CDR3 comprises 14 residues. The germline gives CDR1 DFQATT, CDR2 SNEGSKA (reference sequence). CDR3 sequence: CSASTGSFNSPLHF. For the CDR3, the DNA is TGCAGTGCTAGTACAGGTTCCTTTAATTCACCCCTCCACTTT.

This chain joins TRBV3-1 (or the pseudogene TRBV3-2) and TRBJ2-3, with TRBD2 as a possible D gene (6 bases). Looked up from germline, CDR1 is LGHDT and CDR2 is YNNKEL (reference sequence). The CDR3 covers 16 residues. Trimming removed 1 base at V and 3 bases at J, with 14 bases between. CDR3 amino acids: CASSQGRGSRTDTQYF. The CDR3 DNA is TGTGCCAGCAGCCAAGGGCGGGGTTCGAGAACAGATACGCAGTATTTT.

The rearrangement joins TRBV27 to TRBJ1-1; 7 bases fit TRBD1. V dropped 2 bases and J dropped 5; count of bases not matched to a gene: 8. The CDR3 is 15 amino acids. Germline-derived CDR1 and CDR2 are MNHEY and SMNVEV (reference sequence). CDR3: CASSLTYRGGTEAFF. In DNA form, the CDR3 reads TGTGCCAGCAGTTTAACATACAGGGGAGGAACTGAAGCTTTCTTT.

The chain links TRBV5-1 to TRBJ2-2; possibly TRBD1 for D (6 bases). Germline assignment: CDR1 SGHRS and CDR2 YFSETQ. The CDR3 loop spans 13 amino acids. V lost 5 bases, J lost 6 bases, and 11 bases lay in between. The CDR3 region is CASRDQGPGELFF. The CDR3 DNA reads TGCGCCAGCAGGGACCAGGGGCCCGGGGAGCTGTTTTTT.

The chain uses TRBV27 and TRBJ2-4; 11 bases map to TRBD2. Germline loops: CDR1 MNHEY, CDR2 SMNVEV (reference sequence). V was clipped by 3 bases and J by 9 bases; unmatched bases: 19. This CDR3 is built from 19 residues. CDR3 amino acids: CASSFSWTSGRFSSGIQYF. CDR3 sequence (DNA): TGTGCCAGCAGTTTCTCGTGGACTAGCGGGCGTTTTAGCTCGGGCATTCAGTACTTC.

The chain carries TRBV5-1 and TRBJ1-2, with a tentative D call TRBD1 (6 bases). Trimming removed 2 bases at V and 0 bases at J, with 11 bases between. CDR3 length: 15 residues. Germline V gene lookup returns CDR1 SGHRS and CDR2 YFSETQ. The CDR3, as DNA: TGCGCCAGCAGCTTACAGGGTTCTTCTAACTATGGCTACACCTTC. Its protein product is CASSLQGSSNYGYTF.

The CDR3 loop is CAWSLTGSPGGPSNEQFF. The DNA of the CDR3 is TGTGCCTGGAGCCTCACTGGGTCCCCGGGGGGGCCTTCGAATGAGCAGTTCTTC. This chain connects TRBV30 to TRBJ2-1; TRBD2 agrees at 8 bases. The germline V gene encodes CDR1 GTSNPN and CDR2 SVGIG (reference sequence). This CDR3 is 18 amino acids long. Trimming removed 3 bases from V and 7 bases from J; junction bases left unmatched: 20.

The chain couples TRBV2 to TRBJ1-2; 10 bases line up with TRBD1. Trimming removed 7 bases from V and 4 bases from J; junction bases left unmatched: 9. Germline V gene lookup returns CDR1 SNHLY and CDR2 FYNNEI. This CDR3 is built from 15 residues. The CDR3: CASMGTGVFVYGYTF. The CDR3 DNA reads TGTGCCAGCATGGGGACAGGGGTTTTCGTCTATGGCTACACCTTC.

The J gene is TRBJ2-1, the V gene TRBV5-1; TRBD2 agrees at 8 bases. The ends lost 4 bases at V and 0 bases at J; junction bases unmatched: 0. The CDR3 extends over 14 amino acids. Germline CDR1 is SGHRS and CDR2 is YFSETQ. CDR3 sequence: CASSGTSSYNEQFF. CDR3 in DNA: TGCGCCAGCAGCGGGACTAGCTCCTACAATGAGCAGTTCTTC. The full variable domain, completed using reference TRBV5-1 and TRBJ2-1, is KAGVTQTPRYLIKTRGQQVTLSCSPISGHRSVSWYQQTPGQGLQFLFEYFSETQRNKGNFPGRFSGRQFSNSRSEMNVSTLELGDSALYLCASSGTSSYNEQFFGPGTRLTVL.

The CDR3 is CASSTPTGGTEAFF. The CDR3 bases are TGTGCCAGCAGTACACCGACAGGGGGCACTGAAGCTTTCTTT. The chain uses TRBV2 and TRBJ1-1, with 9 bases lining up with TRBD1. The V segment lost 5 bases and the J segment 4 bases; nucleotides outside the gene matches: 5. The CDR3 loop spans 14 amino acids. The germline CDR1 and CDR2 sequences are SNHLY and FYNNEI.

The chain links TRBV7-2 to TRBJ1-1; no firm D call. Trimming left V 1 base short and J 5 bases short, with 8 bases between. CDR3 length equals 13 residues. Germline V gives CDR1 SGHTA, CDR2 FQGNSA. The CDR3, as DNA: TGTGCCAGCAGCTTAGTCCGGGGAACTGAAGCTTTCTTT. It translates to CASSLVRGTEAFF.

The rearrangement uses TRBV18 and TRBJ1-3, with 9 bases identical to TRBD1. This CDR3 contains 19 residues. The V and J ends lost 0 bases and 0 bases, in that order; junction bases with no gene match: 9. Germline values: CDR1 KGHSH, CDR2 LQKENI. CDR3 bases: TGTGCCAGCTCACCACCGAACGGACAGGGGCCATACTCTGGAAACACCATATATTTT. Its translation: CASSPPNGQGPYSGNTIYF.

This clone was detected once. This CDR3 is also generated by other DNA sequences in the sample. This chain links TRBV28 with TRBJ2-7; TRBD1 matches at 7 bases. V gave up 4 bases and J gave up 3 bases; unmatched junction bases: 3. The germline CDR1 and CDR2 sequences are MDHEN and SYDVKM. CDR3 length: 13 amino acids. CDR3 sequence: CASSSGQNYEQYV. The CDR3 DNA follows: TGTGCCAGCAGTTCGGGACAGAACTACGAGCAGTACGTC.

This clone has only one observation. This chain joins TRBV27 and TRBJ1-4, with TRBD1 matching over 9 bases. V gave up 5 bases and J gave up 8 bases; unmatched junction bases: 9. Germline assignment: CDR1 MNHEY and CDR2 SMNVEV (reference sequence). This CDR3 is 15 amino acids long. CDR3 nucleotides: TGTGCCAGCAGTCTCCGGACAGGGGCTTGGGAAAAACTGTTTTTT. It translates to CASSLRTGAWEKLFF.

The chain couples TRBV10-3 to TRBJ1-5; 7 bases match TRBD1. Germline-derived CDR1 and CDR2 are ENHRY and SYGVKD. The CDR3 length is 14 residues. The trim removed 0 bases at V and 8 bases at J, leaving 4 bases unmatched. The CDR3 DNA reads TGTGCCATCAGTGAGTCAGGGGGCGCAAAGCCCCAGCATTTT. Its protein product is CAISESGGAKPQHF.

V and J are TRBV6-5 and TRBJ1-1; the D is unclear. The CDR3 contains 14 residues. Germline lookup yields CDR1 MNHEY and CDR2 SVGAGI. Trimming cost V 2 bases and J 0 bases, with 7 bases left between them. The CDR3 spells CASSYRGMNTEAFF. The CDR3 DNA is TGTGCCAGCAGTTACAGAGGAATGAACACTGAAGCTTTCTTT.

The chain employs TRBV7-9 and TRBJ1-3; D is unclear. CDR3 size: 12 residues. The ends were cut back, 3 bases at V and 9 bases at J, with 9 bases in the middle. CDR1 SEHNR and CDR2 FQNEAQ come from the germline V gene (reference sequence). CDR3 residues: CASSFFVGTIYF. CDR3 bases: TGTGCCAGCAGCTTCTTCGTCGGCACCATATATTTT.

V is TRBV27 and J is TRBJ2-5; D remains ambiguous. V was cut by 5 bases and J by 4 bases, with 11 bases left in between. The CDR3 runs 13 residues. Germline V gene sequence: CDR1 MNHEY, CDR2 SMNVEV (reference sequence). CDR3 coding DNA: TGTGCCAGCAGTCCGACACGTGGAGAGACCCAGTACTTC. It encodes CASSPTRGETQYF.